These 8 T cell receptor beta chains were sequenced from one sample in a study of naive and memory T cell subsets (dated by TCRdb to about 2017). Library construction relied on UMI-ligation and nested PCR. Sequenced on an Illumina MiSeq. To cover both TRBC1 and TRBC2, the beta constant-region primer consisted of an equimolar mix of two oligonucleotides. TCRdb redid the processing of the public reads, applying fastp at Q25 and MiXCR, and retained in-frame beta chains. Entries are consolidated by CDR3 protein sequence, retaining the most common genes and DNA. The sample has around 40,000 distinct CDR3 sequences on record, about an eighth of them singletons. The ten largest clonotypes hold around 21% of the sample. Sequencing was carried out using effector memory CD4+ T cells from blood. Explained via the paper, the cell subset or site label denotes: effector memory, CD45RA- CD27-. These receptors were collected from a human donor in good health.

There are a few counts of this clonotype. V is TRBV7-9 and J is TRBJ1-3; D might be TRBD1 (5 bases). The CDR3 consists of 13 residues. CDR1 and CDR2 from the germline V gene are SEHNR and FQNEAQ (reference sequence). Trimming removed 8 bases from V and 6 bases from J, with 14 bases in between. CDR3 nucleotide sequence: TGTGCCAGCGTGTTGGCAGGGCAAAACACCATATATTTT. It translates to CASVLAGQNTIYF.

The rearrangement uses TRBV24-1 and TRBJ2-5; possibly TRBD1 or TRBD2 for D (6 bases each). CDR3 length: 14 amino acids. Trimming cost V 8 bases and J 2 bases, with 14 bases left between them. The V gene's germline CDR1 is KGHDR and CDR2 SFDVKD. Here the CDR3 reads CATTGLRGQETQYF. DNA for the CDR3: TGTGCCACCACGGGACTGAGGGGGCAAGAGACCCAGTACTTC.

The rearrangement joins TRBV28 to TRBJ2-4; 8 positions match TRBD2. V dropped 1 base and J dropped 6; count of bases not matched to a gene: 2. This CDR3 has 14 residues. Per the germline V gene, CDR1 is MDHEN and CDR2 is SYDVKM. CDR3: CASSLFRGGNIQYF. The CDR3 bases are TGTGCCAGCAGTTTATTCCGGGGGGGAAACATTCAGTACTTC.

At least ten counts were recorded for this clonotype. The chain recombines TRBV6-2 or TRBV6-3 with TRBJ1-5, with 7 bases lining up with TRBD1. Trimming at V came to 6 bases and at J to 9 bases, leaving 14 bases not matched to a gene. From germline, CDR1 is MNHEY and CDR2 SVGEGT. The CDR3 loop spans 15 amino acids. The CDR3 reads CASSYVEGAGGPQHF. The CDR3 DNA sequence: TGTGCCAGCAGCTACGTGGAGGGGGCGGGAGGGCCCCAGCATTTT.

By sample share, this clonotype is medium-sized. The V gene is TRBV7-2, the J gene TRBJ1-5, with 8 bases matching TRBD1. The germline gives CDR1 SGHTA, CDR2 FQGNSA. Trimming cost V 5 bases and J 4 bases; bases outside gene matches: 4. CDR3 length: 14 residues. The CDR3 protein is CASSPDRGNQPQHF. DNA of the CDR3: TGTGCCAGCAGCCCCGACAGGGGAAATCAGCCCCAGCATTTT.

V is TRBV3-1 and J is TRBJ1-1; D is undetermined. Germline-derived CDR1 and CDR2 are LGHDT and YNNKEL (reference sequence). This CDR3 region has 13 residues. V was trimmed by 3 bases and J by 3 bases, leaving 8 bases between them. In DNA form, the CDR3 reads TGTGCCAGCAGCCACGAGGGATACACTGAAGCTTTCTTT. Amino acids: CASSHEGYTEAFF.

This clonotype has just a few counts. The chain uses TRBV6-2 or TRBV6-3 and TRBJ1-5, with D maybe TRBD1 (5 bases). This CDR3 contains 15 residues. Looked up from germline, CDR1 is MNHEY and CDR2 is SVGEGT. V lost 6 bases and J 4 bases, leaving 16 bases between the germline ends. The CDR3 DNA follows: TGTGCCAGCAGGTCCGGGGGGTCGGGGAATCAGCCCCAGCATTTT. Protein sequence: CASRSGGSGNQPQHF.

This clonotype was seen a handful of times. The chain carries TRBV23-1 and TRBJ2-1, with D possibly being TRBD2 (6 bases). TRBV23-1 is an open reading frame whose function is uncertain. V lost 1 base, J lost 10 bases, and 17 bases lay in between. The CDR3 totals 15 residues. The CDR3 DNA follows: TGCGCCAGCAGTCAATATTGCGTTCACGGGGGAGAGCAGTTCTTC. Its translation is CASSQYCVHGGEQFF.